What follows are 30 T cell receptor beta chains derived from one specimen sequenced in a study of T cells in Graves' hyperthyroidism and ophthalmopathy. Researchers amplified the TCR beta CDR3 regions from RNA transcripts. The primer set for the first-round RT-PCR of the TCR CDR3 was HTBI. Via MiXCR, TCRdb re-called the multiplex PCR reads, giving one row per CDR3 protein. The sample comprises about 380,000 distinct CDR3 sequences, under 20% of which are singletons, and less than 45% rests with the top ten. The sample comprised blood. These receptors came from a young man with Graves' ophthalmopathy.

This clonotype has a count of ten or more. The chain uses TRBV2 and TRBJ1-6, with D possibly being TRBD1 (6 bases). Germline V gene sequence: CDR1 SNHLY, CDR2 FYNNEI. The germline V and J ends were trimmed by 6 bases and 13 bases, with 37 bases remaining between them. This CDR3 is 20 amino acids long. CDR3 sequence: CASRPRESPNYRDGRDPLHF. Written as DNA, the CDR3 is TGTGCCAGCAGGCCGAGAGAATCCCCAAACTACAGGGACGGCCGGGATCCCCTCCACTTT. Full variable domain (remainder filled in from reference TRBV2 and TRBJ1-6): EPEVTQTPSHQVTQMGQEVILRCVPISNHLYFYWYRQILGQKVEFLVSFYNNEISEKSEIFDDQFSVERPDGSNFTLKIRSTKLEDSAMYFCASRPRESPNYRDGRDPLHFGNGTRLTVT.

This clonotype was detected ten times or more. The chain links TRBV10-3 to TRBJ1-1; no definite D call. Germline V CDR1 and CDR2: ENHRY, SYGVKD. V lost 3 bases and J lost 0, with 8 bases in between. The length of the CDR3 is 14 residues. The CDR3 is CAISDRTLNTEAFF. Written as DNA, the CDR3 is TGTGCCATCAGTGACCGGACGTTGAACACTGAAGCTTTCTTT.

This clonotype was counted many times. The chain couples TRBV20-1 to TRBJ1-1, with D perhaps matching TRBD1 (5 bases). Germline V gene lookup returns CDR1 DFQATT and CDR2 SNEGSKA (reference sequence). The CDR3 extends over 14 amino acids. Deletions cut 6 bases from V and 3 bases from J, with 17 bases between. Here the CDR3 DNA reads TGCAGTGCCCACCCCCCAAGGGGCTACACTGAAGCTTTCTTT. Residues: CSAHPPRGYTEAFF.

The table lists this clonotype with many counts. J is TRBJ2-3 and V is TRBV5-1; weak D call: TRBD1 (5 bases). This CDR3 is 13 amino acids long. Trimming took off 3 bases at V and 3 bases at J, with 8 bases between the two ends. Germline lookup yields CDR1 SGHRS and CDR2 YFSETQ. As DNA, the CDR3 is TGCGCCAGCAGCTCTGACAGTACAGATACGCAGTATTTT. Translating gives CASSSDSTDTQYF.

The CDR3 DNA follows: TGTGCCAGCAGCTTAGCCCCAGCGGGGGATGACAATGAGCAGTTCTTC. The encoded protein is CASSLAPAGDDNEQFF. This chain links TRBV11-2 with TRBJ2-1, with 8 positions matching TRBD2. The V and J ends lost 1 base and 5 bases, in that order; junction bases with no gene match: 7. The CDR3 loop spans 16 amino acids. Germline CDR1 and CDR2: SGHAT and FQNNGV.

In this sample, this clonotype turned up many times. The chain employs TRBV7-2 and TRBJ2-3; tentative D call: TRBD2 (6 bases). The CDR3 is 17 residues long. CDR1 is SGHTA, CDR2 FQGNSA, per germline. The ends were cut back, 5 bases at V and 4 bases at J, with 22 bases in the middle. In DNA form, the CDR3 reads TGTGCCAGCAGCCACTCCGGGACTGAATTGGCTTCAGATACGCAGTATTTT. Translated: CASSHSGTELASDTQYF. Using reference TRBV7-2 and TRBJ2-3 for the parts outside the CDR3, the full variable domain is GAGVSQSPSNKVTEKGKDVELRCDPISGHTALYWYRQSLGQGLEFLIYFQGNSAPDKSGLPSDRFSAERTGGSVSTLTIQRTQQEDSAVYLCASSHSGTELASDTQYFGPGTRLTVL.

This clonotype was counted ten times or more. The chain joins TRBV20-1 to TRBJ2-3, with TRBD1 as a possible D gene (6 bases). Germline V gene data show CDR1 as DFQATT and CDR2 as SNEGSKA (reference sequence). The CDR3 loop spans 15 amino acids. The V and J ends lost 0 bases and 2 bases respectively, with 12 bases between them. CDR3 bases: TGCAGTGCTAGAGAAGGCAGGGGAGACACAGATACGCAGTATTTT. Protein: CSAREGRGDTDTQYF.

V gene TRBV10-2 combines with J gene TRBJ2-7; D call uncertain. This CDR3 is 11 amino acids long. The V and J ends lost 3 bases and 3 bases respectively, with 3 bases between them. CDR1 and CDR2 (germline): WSHSY, SAAADI. The CDR3 is CASSEDYEQYF. As DNA, the CDR3 is TGCGCCAGCAGTGAAGACTACGAGCAGTACTTC.

This clonotype has a single count. Possible read error: a much larger clone is one base away. The V and J genes are TRBV15 and TRBJ2-7; 10 bases are a match to TRBD1. Germline assignment: CDR1 LNHNV and CDR2 YYDKDF (reference sequence). The CDR3 is 14 amino acids. CDR3 sequence (DNA): TGTGCCACCAGCAGGGGACAGGGGACCTACGGGCAGTACTTC. Protein product: CATSRGQGTYGQYF.

This clonotype showed up just a few times. The rearrangement joins TRBV6-9 to TRBJ2-7, with D perhaps given as TRBD1 or TRBD2 (6 bases each). Germline V gene data show CDR1 as MNHGY and CDR2 as SVAAGI. V gave up 8 bases and J gave up 1 base, with 12 bases separating them. The CDR3 has 13 residues. CDR3 loop: CASGGGTSYEQYF. In DNA form, the CDR3 reads TGTGCCAGCGGAGGGGGGACTTCCTACGAGCAGTACTTC.

This clonotype appeared many times. This chain uses TRBV20-1 with TRBJ1-1; a possible D gene is TRBD1 (5 bases). Trimming shortened V by 5 bases and J by 0 bases, and 10 bases separated the two germline ends. Germline V gene lookup returns CDR1 DFQATT and CDR2 SNEGSKA (reference sequence). The CDR3 runs 13 residues. The DNA for the CDR3 is TGCAGTGCTCCCAGGGAACTGAACACTGAAGCTTTCTTT. It translates to CSAPRELNTEAFF.

This clonotype was observed at least ten times. This CDR3 reads CASSSGWGVYNEQFF. The CDR3 DNA reads TGTGCCAGCAGCTCGGGATGGGGGGTCTACAATGAGCAGTTCTTC. The gene calls are TRBV7-2 and TRBJ2-1, with D possibly matching TRBD2 (6 bases). CDR1 and CDR2 from the germline V gene are SGHTA and FQGNSA. The CDR3 runs 15 residues. V lost 4 bases and J 3 bases, leaving 13 bases between the germline ends. The full variable domain, its missing parts supplied by reference TRBV7-2 and TRBJ2-1, is GAGVSQSPSNKVTEKGKDVELRCDPISGHTALYWYRQSLGQGLEFLIYFQGNSAPDKSGLPSDRFSAERTGGSVSTLTIQRTQQEDSAVYLCASSSGWGVYNEQFFGPGTRLTVL.

This clonotype was found many times. The rearrangement uses TRBV7-9 and TRBJ2-5, with D tentatively TRBD2 (5 bases). Germline CDR1 and CDR2: SEHNR and FQNEAQ (reference sequence). CDR3 length equals 15 residues. V gave up 3 bases and J gave up 5 bases, with 16 bases separating them. Written as DNA, the CDR3 is TGTGCCAGCAGCTTTTTGTGGGAGTTCGTGGAGACCCAGTACTTC. Its translation is CASSFLWEFVETQYF.

The rearrangement links TRBV20-1 to TRBJ1-4, with a weak D call TRBD1 (5 bases). Looked up from germline, CDR1 is DFQATT and CDR2 is SNEGSKA (reference sequence). CDR3 size: 17 residues. V lost 0 bases, J lost 6 bases, and 20 bases lay in between. CDR3 sequence (DNA): TGCAGTGCTAGAGATAGGGGTCGCGGGACCAACGATGAAAAACTGTTTTTT. This encodes CSARDRGRGTNDEKLFF.

This clonotype has only a few counts. The rearrangement uses TRBV20-1 and TRBJ2-1; no clear D gene. The V end lost 0 bases, the J end lost 4 bases, and 4 bases lay between the germline ends. The CDR3 totals 12 residues. The germline V gene has CDR1 DFQATT and CDR2 SNEGSKA (reference sequence). The CDR3 reads CSARDAYNEQFF. In DNA, the CDR3 is TGCAGTGCTAGAGATGCTTACAATGAGCAGTTCTTC.

This clonotype was detected many times. The chain employs TRBV28 and TRBJ1-3; D gene unclear. CDR1 and CDR2 (germline): MDHEN, SYDVKM. The CDR3 runs 12 residues. V lost 4 bases to trimming and J lost 3 bases, with 4 bases between them. CDR3 loop: CASSSYGNTIYF. Written as DNA, the CDR3 is TGTGCCAGCAGTTCATATGGAAACACCATATATTTT.

This clonotype was counted ten times or more. The chain joins TRBV28 to TRBJ1-1; D call uncertain. V shed 3 bases and J shed 3 bases, with 17 bases lying between them. This CDR3 contains 16 residues. Germline V gene sequence: CDR1 MDHEN, CDR2 SYDVKM. CDR3 bases: TGTGCCAGCAGTTTCTGGGCCCCCCCCACCTACACTGAAGCTTTCTTT. Protein sequence: CASSFWAPPTYTEAFF. Full variable domain (remainder filled in from reference TRBV28 and TRBJ1-1): DVKVTQSSRYLVKRTGEKVFLECVQDMDHENMFWYRQDPGLGLRLIYFSYDVKMKEKGDIPEGYSVSREKKERFSLILESASTNQTSMYLCASSFWAPPTYTEAFFGQGTRLTVV.

V usage is TRBV7-9 and J usage is TRBJ2-5; no reliable D call. The CDR3 is made up of 14 amino acids. Trimming pared 1 base from V and 4 bases from J, leaving 10 bases between. Germline CDR1 and CDR2: SEHNR and FQNEAQ (reference sequence). The CDR3 is CASSLEERRETQYF. The CDR3 region has the DNA TGTGCCAGCAGCTTAGAAGAGCGTAGAGAGACCCAGTACTTC.

Many counts were recorded for this clonotype. The rearrangement joins TRBV15 to TRBJ1-6, with D perhaps matching TRBD1 (5 bases). Trimming took off 0 bases at V and 6 bases at J, with 9 bases between the two ends. Germline V gene lookup returns CDR1 LNHNV and CDR2 YYDKDF (reference sequence). The CDR3 spans 15 residues. CDR3 residues: CATSRDVQGNSPLHF. CDR3 coding DNA: TGTGCCACCAGCAGAGATGTCCAGGGTAATTCACCCCTCCACTTT. Together with reference TRBV15 and TRBJ1-6, the CDR3 gives the full variable domain: DAMVIQNPRYQVTQFGKPVTLSCSQTLNHNVMYWYQQKSSQAPKLLFHYYDKDFNNEADTPDNFQSRRPNTSFCFLDIRSPGLGDTAMYLCATSRDVQGNSPLHFGNGTRLTVT.

In DNA, the CDR3 is TGTGCCAGCAGTTTGCTCGAATATGGCTACACCTTC. Translating it yields CASSLLEYGYTF. The rearrangement joins TRBV28 to TRBJ1-2; D gene unclear. The V gene lost 3 bases and the J gene lost 5 bases, with 7 bases spanning the gap. Germline lookup yields CDR1 MDHEN and CDR2 SYDVKM. This CDR3 contains 12 residues.

A remark on this clonotype: Relative to the germline gene, one junction end is altered; a read error may explain this. The rearrangement joins TRBV20-1 to TRBJ1-2; 11 nucleotides match TRBD1. This CDR3 contains 15 residues. Germline V gives CDR1 DFQATT, CDR2 SNEGSKA (reference sequence). Written as DNA, the CDR3 is TGCAGTGCTCCTCCCCCCGGACAGGGGGCCTATGGCTACGCCTTC. It encodes CSAPPPGQGAYGYAF.

This rearrangement joins TRBV4-1 to TRBJ1-4; the D gene is possibly TRBD1 (6 bases). The length of the CDR3 is 13 residues. Trimming cost V 3 bases and J 7 bases, with 9 bases left between them. Germline CDR1 reads MGHRA; CDR2 reads YSYEKL. The CDR3: CASSQTGSEKLFF. The CDR3 region has the DNA TGCGCCAGCAGCCAGACAGGAAGTGAAAAACTGTTTTTT.

There are many counts of this clonotype. The chain joins TRBV3-1 to TRBJ2-1; tentative D call: TRBD2 (6 bases). Trimming cost V 4 bases and J 6 bases, with 16 bases left between them. The CDR3 consists of 15 residues. In germline, CDR1 is LGHDT, CDR2 YNNKEL (reference sequence). The CDR3: CASSPGTEPFNEQFF. In nucleotides, the CDR3 is TGTGCCAGCAGCCCCGGGACTGAACCGTTCAATGAGCAGTTCTTC.

J is TRBJ2-1 and V is TRBV7-8, with 15 bases lining up with TRBD2. This CDR3 has 21 residues. CDR1 and CDR2 (germline): SGHVS, FQNEAQ. V trimming: 3 bases; J trimming: 0 bases; junction bases outside the gene matches: 12. The CDR3 nucleotides read TGTGCCAGCAGCTTCTGGACTAGCGGGGGGGCCCTTTTTAGCTCCTACAATGAGCAGTTCTTC. The encoded protein is CASSFWTSGGALFSSYNEQFF. Complete variable domain (other parts from reference TRBV7-8 and TRBJ2-1): GAGVSQSPRYKVAKRGQDVALRCDPISGHVSLFWYQQALGQGPEFLTYFQNEAQLDKSGLPSDRFFAERPEGSVSTLKIQRTQQEDSAVYLCASSFWTSGGALFSSYNEQFFGPGTRLTVL.

This clonotype occurred many times. This chain connects TRBV7-9 to TRBJ2-7, with 9 bases fitting TRBD1. Germline V lookup: CDR1 SEHNR, CDR2 FQNEAQ (reference sequence). The V gene end was trimmed by 5 bases and the J gene end by 2 bases; junction bases not matched to a gene: 7. The length of the CDR3 is 15 residues. CDR3 bases: TGTGCCAGCAGCCGATTGACAGGGGGGGCCTACGAGCAGTACTTC. As protein: CASSRLTGGAYEQYF. Looking up the rest from reference TRBV7-9 and TRBJ2-7 gives the full variable domain: DTGVSQNPRHKITKRGQNVTFRCDPISEHNRLYWYRQTLGQGPEFLTYFQNEAQLEKSRLLSDRFSAERPKGSFSTLEIQRTEQGDSAMYLCASSRLTGGAYEQYFGPGTRLTVT.

This clonotype was detected ten times or more. This sequence joins TRBV6-1 and TRBJ1-1; D gene uncertain. V was pared by 0 bases and J by 6 bases, with 17 bases between. The length of the CDR3 is 16 residues. Germline CDR1 MNHNS, CDR2 SASEGT. DNA for the CDR3: TGTGCCAGCAGTGAAGCGCTTCAGGAGGGTCTCGCTGAAGCTTTCTTT. Amino acid sequence: CASSEALQEGLAEAFF.

J is TRBJ2-2 and V is TRBV29-1; maybe TRBD2 (7 bases). The CDR3 has 14 amino acids. Germline V CDR1 and CDR2: SQVTM, ANQGSEA. Trimming took off 7 bases at V and 5 bases at J, with 17 bases between the two ends. The CDR3 protein is CSAEGGAKTGELFF. CDR3 DNA: TGCAGCGCCGAGGGGGGGGCTAAAACCGGGGAGCTGTTTTTT.

The CDR3 coding sequence is TGTGCCATCCCGGGACAGGGGGCGCCGGACTATGGCTACACCTTC. It encodes CAIPGQGAPDYGYTF. This rearrangement joins TRBV10-3 to TRBJ1-2; 12 nucleotides line up with TRBD1. This CDR3 spans 15 amino acids. The germline V gene has CDR1 ENHRY and CDR2 SYGVKD. V shed 8 bases and J 3 bases; nucleotides not matched to a gene: 7.

This clonotype was counted many times. This chain connects TRBV6-2 or TRBV6-3 to TRBJ1-1, with D perhaps TRBD1 (5 bases). From germline, CDR1 is MNHEY and CDR2 SVGEGT. The CDR3 consists of 11 residues. The V end was cut by 11 bases, the J end by 4 bases, with 11 bases between. The CDR3 is CAAQGVTEAFF. CDR3 sequence (DNA): TGTGCCGCGCAAGGGGTCACTGAAGCTTTCTTT.

This clonotype was seen ten or more times. The chain has TRBV6-1 and TRBJ2-5; possibly TRBD1 or TRBD2 for D (5 bases each). The CDR3 totals 15 residues. Germline-derived CDR1 and CDR2 are MNHNS and SASEGT. The V gene lost 0 bases and the J gene lost 2 bases, with 10 bases spanning the gap. In nucleotides, the CDR3 is TGTGCCAGCAGTGAAGCGAGGGGAAATCAAGAGACCCAGTACTTC. Encoded protein: CASSEARGNQETQYF.